The 7 T cell receptor beta chains below were found in one sample sequenced in a study of blood T cell repertoires in COVID-19. TCRdb's copy holds only in-frame clones and misses some; the assay was immunoSEQ multiplex PCR. The top ten clones hold 4.6% of a sample with about 250,000 clones, 89% of them seen once. Sequenced material: peripheral blood. Receptor source: a woman between 40 and 55 years old who had recovered from COVID-19.

The CDR3 coding sequence is TGTGCCAGCAGTTTCCCGACTCACTATGGCTACACCTTC. Translated, it gives CASSFPTHYGYTF. The chain links TRBV12-3 or TRBV12-4 to TRBJ1-2; no clear D. V shed 3 bases and J shed 3 bases, with 8 bases lying between them. The CDR3 is 13 residues long.

This chain joins TRBV9 and TRBJ1-1; no clear D gene. V lost 4 bases and J lost 7, with 8 bases in between. Germline V lookup: CDR1 SGDLS, CDR2 YYNGEE. CDR3 size: 11 residues. The CDR3 reads CASSPGFEAFF. CDR3 bases: TGTGCCAGCAGCCCCGGGTTTGAAGCTTTCTTT. Using reference TRBV9 and TRBJ1-1 for the parts outside the CDR3, the full variable domain is DSGVTQTPKHLITATGQRVTLRCSPRSGDLSVYWYQQSLDQGLQFLIQYYNGEERAKGNILERFSAQQFPDLHSELNLSSLELGDSALYFCASSPGFEAFFGQGTRLTVV.

The genes are TRBV30 and TRBJ2-2; D gene uncertain. There are 13 residues in the CDR3. CDR1 and CDR2 (germline): GTSNPN, SVGIG (reference sequence). V was shortened by 4 bases and J by 2 bases, with 8 bases between the two germline ends. CDR3 sequence reads: CAWTVINTGELFF. The CDR3 region has the DNA TGTGCCTGGACAGTTATTAACACCGGGGAGCTGTTTTTT.

Only a few counts were recorded for this clone. The V gene is TRBV6-5, the J gene TRBJ1-1; the D gene is possibly TRBD1 (6 bases). Trimming took off 5 bases at V and 1 base at J, with 11 bases between the two ends. CDR3 length: 14 residues. Germline V gives CDR1 MNHEY, CDR2 SVGAGI. CDR3 bases: TGTGCCAGCAGTAGAGGACAGTCGAACACTGAAGCTTTCTTT. Protein sequence: CASSRGQSNTEAFF.

V usage is TRBV4-3 and J usage is TRBJ1-6; D remains unclear. Per the germline V gene, CDR1 is LGHNA and CDR2 is YSLEER. Between the trimmed V and J ends, which lost 0 bases and 9 bases, there was a span of 12 bases. This CDR3 spans 15 amino acids. CDR3 in DNA: TGCGCCAGCAGCCAAGATTCGGGGTGGGGTTCACCCCTCCACTTT. Encoded protein: CASSQDSGWGSPLHF.

The chain links TRBV11-2 to TRBJ2-3; TRBD2 aligns across 8 bases. Germline V gives CDR1 SGHAT, CDR2 FQNNGV. This CDR3 spans 15 amino acids. The J segment lost 2 bases and the V segment lost 5 bases, leaving 6 bases of the junction unmatched. The CDR3 DNA sequence: TGTGCCAGCAGCCCTCGGGGGGGCCCCACAGATACGCAGTATTTT. It is translated as CASSPRGGPTDTQYF.

This chain links TRBV5-1 with TRBJ2-2, with 9 bases identical to TRBD1. This CDR3 contains 16 residues. The V and J ends lost 2 bases and 4 bases, in that order; junction bases with no gene match: 6. Germline V lookup: CDR1 SGHRS, CDR2 YFSETQ. The CDR3 region has the DNA TGCGCCAGCAGCTTAACCGGGACAGGGTCCACCGGGGAGCTGTTTTTT. This encodes CASSLTGTGSTGELFF.